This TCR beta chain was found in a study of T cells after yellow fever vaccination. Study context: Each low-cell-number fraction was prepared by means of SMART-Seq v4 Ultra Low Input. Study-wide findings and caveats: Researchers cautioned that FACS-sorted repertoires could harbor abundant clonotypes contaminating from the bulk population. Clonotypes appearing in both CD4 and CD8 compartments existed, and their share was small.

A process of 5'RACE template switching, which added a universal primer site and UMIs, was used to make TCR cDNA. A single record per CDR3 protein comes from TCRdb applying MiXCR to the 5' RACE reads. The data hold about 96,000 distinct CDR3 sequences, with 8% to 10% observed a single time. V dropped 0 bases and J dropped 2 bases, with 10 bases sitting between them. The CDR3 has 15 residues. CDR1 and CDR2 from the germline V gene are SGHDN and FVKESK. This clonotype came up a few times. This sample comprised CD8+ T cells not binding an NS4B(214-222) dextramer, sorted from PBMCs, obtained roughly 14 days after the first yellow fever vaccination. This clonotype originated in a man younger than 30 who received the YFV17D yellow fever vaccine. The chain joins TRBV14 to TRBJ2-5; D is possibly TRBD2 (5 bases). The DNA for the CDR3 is TGTGCCAGCAGCCAAGAGTTTCTAGCACAAGAGACCCAGTACTTC. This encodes CASSQEFLAQETQYF. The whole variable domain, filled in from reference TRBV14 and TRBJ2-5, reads EAGVTQFPSHSVIEKGQTVTLRCDPISGHDNLYWYRRVMGKEIKFLLHFVKESKQDESGMPNNRFLAERTGGTYSTLKVQPAELEDSGVYFCASSQEFLAQETQYFGPGTRLLVL.